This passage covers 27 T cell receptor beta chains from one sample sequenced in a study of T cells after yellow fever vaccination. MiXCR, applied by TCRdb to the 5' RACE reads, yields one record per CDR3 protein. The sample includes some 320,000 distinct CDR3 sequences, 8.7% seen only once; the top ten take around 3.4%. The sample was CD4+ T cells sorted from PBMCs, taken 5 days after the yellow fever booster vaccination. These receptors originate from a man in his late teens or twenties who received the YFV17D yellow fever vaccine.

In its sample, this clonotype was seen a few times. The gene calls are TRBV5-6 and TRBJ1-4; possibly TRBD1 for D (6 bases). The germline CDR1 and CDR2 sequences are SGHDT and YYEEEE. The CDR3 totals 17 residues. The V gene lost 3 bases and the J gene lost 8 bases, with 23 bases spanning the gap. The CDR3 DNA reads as TGTGCCAGCAGCTCACACCCCGGGGAGACAGGAGGGGAAAAACTGTTTTTT. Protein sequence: CASSSHPGETGGEKLFF.

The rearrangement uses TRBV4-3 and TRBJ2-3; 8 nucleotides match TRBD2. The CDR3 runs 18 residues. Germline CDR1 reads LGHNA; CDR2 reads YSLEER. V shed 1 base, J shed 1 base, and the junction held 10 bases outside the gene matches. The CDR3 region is CASSQAGRRGGGTDTQYF. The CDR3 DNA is TGCGCCAGCAGCCAAGCGGGTCGCCGGGGGGGCGGCACAGATACGCAGTATTTT.

Here the CDR3 reads CASSSPPLAANEQFF. CDR3 bases: TGTGCCAGCAGCTCGCCACCGCTAGCGGCTAATGAGCAGTTCTTC. The rearrangement links TRBV7-2 to TRBJ2-1; 7 bases fit TRBD2. The CDR3 length is 15 residues. The V gene end was trimmed by 4 bases and the J gene end by 7 bases; junction bases not matched to a gene: 10. Germline CDR1 reads SGHTA; CDR2 reads FQGNSA.

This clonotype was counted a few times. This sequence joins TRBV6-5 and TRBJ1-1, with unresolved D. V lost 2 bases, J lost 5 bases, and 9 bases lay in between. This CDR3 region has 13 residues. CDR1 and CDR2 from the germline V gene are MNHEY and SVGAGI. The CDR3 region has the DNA TGTGCCAGCAGTTACGACCGAGTAACTGAAGCTTTCTTT. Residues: CASSYDRVTEAFF.

The CDR3 nucleotides read TGTGCCACCTCGGTGGCGGGGACGAACACCGGGGAGCTGTTTTTT. Translating it yields CATSVAGTNTGELFF. The chain couples TRBV19 to TRBJ2-2, with D possibly TRBD2 on 6 matching bases. The CDR3 contains 15 residues. CDR1 is LNHDA and CDR2 is SQIVND in the germline V gene (reference sequence). Trimming removed 10 bases at V and 0 bases at J, with 15 bases between.

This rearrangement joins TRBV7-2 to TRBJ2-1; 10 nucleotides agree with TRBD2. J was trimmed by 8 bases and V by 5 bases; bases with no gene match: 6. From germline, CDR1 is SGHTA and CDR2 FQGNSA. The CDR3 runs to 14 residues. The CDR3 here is CASSIYGTSDEQFF. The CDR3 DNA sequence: TGTGCCAGCAGCATATACGGGACTAGCGATGAGCAGTTCTTC.

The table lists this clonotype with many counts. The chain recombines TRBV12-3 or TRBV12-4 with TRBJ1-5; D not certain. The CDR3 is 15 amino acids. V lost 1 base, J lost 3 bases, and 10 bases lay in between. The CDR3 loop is CASSLGGSVNQPQHF. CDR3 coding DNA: TGTGCCAGCAGTTTAGGGGGTTCGGTCAATCAGCCCCAGCATTTT.

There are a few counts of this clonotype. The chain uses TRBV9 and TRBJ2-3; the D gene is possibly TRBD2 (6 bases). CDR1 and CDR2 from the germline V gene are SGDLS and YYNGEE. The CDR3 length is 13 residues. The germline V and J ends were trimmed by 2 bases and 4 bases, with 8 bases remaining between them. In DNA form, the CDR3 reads TGTGCCAGCAGCGTGACTAGTCCAGATACGCAGTATTTT. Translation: CASSVTSPDTQYF.

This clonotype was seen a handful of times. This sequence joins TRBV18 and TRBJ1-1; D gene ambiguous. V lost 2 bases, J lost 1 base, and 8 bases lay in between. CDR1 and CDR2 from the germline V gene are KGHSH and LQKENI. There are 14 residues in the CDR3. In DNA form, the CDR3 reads TGTGCCAGCTCACCAAGCGCAGGGAACACTGAAGCTTTCTTT. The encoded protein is CASSPSAGNTEAFF.

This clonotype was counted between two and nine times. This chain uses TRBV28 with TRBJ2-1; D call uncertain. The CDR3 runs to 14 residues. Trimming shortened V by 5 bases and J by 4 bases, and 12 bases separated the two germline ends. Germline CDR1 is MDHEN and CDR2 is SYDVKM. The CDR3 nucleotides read TGTGCCAGCAGTGTCCCTGACGGATACAATGAGCAGTTCTTC. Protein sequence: CASSVPDGYNEQFF.

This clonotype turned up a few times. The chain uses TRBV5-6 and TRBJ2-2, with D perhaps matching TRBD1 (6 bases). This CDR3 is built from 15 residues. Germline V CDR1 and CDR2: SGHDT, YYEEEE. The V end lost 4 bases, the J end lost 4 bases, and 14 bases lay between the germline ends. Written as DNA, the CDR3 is TGTGCCAGCAGCCCGTTGGCAGGGGTCACCGGGGAGCTGTTTTTT. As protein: CASSPLAGVTGELFF.

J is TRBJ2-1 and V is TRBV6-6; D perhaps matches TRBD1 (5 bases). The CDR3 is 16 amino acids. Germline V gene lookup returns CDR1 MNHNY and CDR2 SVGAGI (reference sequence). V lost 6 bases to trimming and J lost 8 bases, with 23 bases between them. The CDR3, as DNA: TGTGCCAGCAGCCCCCCTGGTGGGCAGGGTGGAGATGAGCAGTTCTTC. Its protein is CASSPPGGQGGDEQFF.

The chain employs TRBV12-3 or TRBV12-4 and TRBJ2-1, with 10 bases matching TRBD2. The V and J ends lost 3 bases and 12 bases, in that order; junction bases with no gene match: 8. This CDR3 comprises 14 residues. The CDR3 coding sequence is TGTGCCAGCAGTTTTGGGACTAGCGCCGGAGGGCAGTTCTTC. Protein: CASSFGTSAGGQFF.

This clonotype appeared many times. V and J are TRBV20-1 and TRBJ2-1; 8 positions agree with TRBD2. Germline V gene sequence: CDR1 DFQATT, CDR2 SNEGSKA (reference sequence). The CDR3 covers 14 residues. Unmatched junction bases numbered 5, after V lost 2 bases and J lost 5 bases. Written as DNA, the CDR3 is TGCAGTGCTAGACGGGGGGGCCCCGACAATGAGCAGTTCTTC. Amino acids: CSARRGGPDNEQFF.

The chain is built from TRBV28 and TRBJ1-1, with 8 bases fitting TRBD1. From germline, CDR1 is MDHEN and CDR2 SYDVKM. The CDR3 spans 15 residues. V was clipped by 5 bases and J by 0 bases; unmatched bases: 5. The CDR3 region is CASSTGGLMNTEAFF. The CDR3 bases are TGTGCCAGCAGTACAGGGGGACTAATGAACACTGAAGCTTTCTTT.

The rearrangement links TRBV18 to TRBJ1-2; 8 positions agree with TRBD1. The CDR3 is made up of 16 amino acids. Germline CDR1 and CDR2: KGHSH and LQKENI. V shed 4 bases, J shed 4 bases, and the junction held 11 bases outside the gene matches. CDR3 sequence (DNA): TGTGCCAGCTCACAAACGGACAGGGCGGTTGCCTATGGCTACACCTTC. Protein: CASSQTDRAVAYGYTF.

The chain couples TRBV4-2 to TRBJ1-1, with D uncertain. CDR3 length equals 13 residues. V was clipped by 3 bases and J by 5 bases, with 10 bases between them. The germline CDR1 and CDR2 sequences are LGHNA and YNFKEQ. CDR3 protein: CASSQEDWTEAFF. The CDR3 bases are TGTGCCAGCAGCCAGGAAGATTGGACTGAAGCTTTCTTT.

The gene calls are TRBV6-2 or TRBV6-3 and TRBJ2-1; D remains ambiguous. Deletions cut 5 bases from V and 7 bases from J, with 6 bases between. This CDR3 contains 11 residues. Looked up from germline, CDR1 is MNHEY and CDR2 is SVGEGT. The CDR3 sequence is CASSQWNEQFF. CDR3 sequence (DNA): TGTGCCAGCAGTCAATGGAATGAGCAGTTCTTC.

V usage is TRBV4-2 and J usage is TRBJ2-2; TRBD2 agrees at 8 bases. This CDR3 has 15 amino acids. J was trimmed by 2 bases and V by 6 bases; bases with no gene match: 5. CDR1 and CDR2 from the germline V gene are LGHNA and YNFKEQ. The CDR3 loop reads CASRHGLANTGELFF. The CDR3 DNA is TGTGCCAGCAGGCACGGACTAGCCAACACCGGGGAGCTGTTTTTT.

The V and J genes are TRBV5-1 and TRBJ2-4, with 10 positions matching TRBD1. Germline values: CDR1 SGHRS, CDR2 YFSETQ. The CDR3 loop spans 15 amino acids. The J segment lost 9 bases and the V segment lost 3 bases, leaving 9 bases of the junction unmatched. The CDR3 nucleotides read TGCGCCAGCAGCTCCGGGACAGGGGCGGAGGGCATTCAGTACTTC. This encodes CASSSGTGAEGIQYF.

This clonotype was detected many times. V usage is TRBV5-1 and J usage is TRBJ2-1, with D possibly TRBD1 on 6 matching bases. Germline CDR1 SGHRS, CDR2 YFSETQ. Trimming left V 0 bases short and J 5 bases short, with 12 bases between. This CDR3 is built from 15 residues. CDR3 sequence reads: CASSLVVGANNEQFF. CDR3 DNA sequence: TGCGCCAGCAGCTTGGTGGTGGGGGCCAACAATGAGCAGTTCTTC.

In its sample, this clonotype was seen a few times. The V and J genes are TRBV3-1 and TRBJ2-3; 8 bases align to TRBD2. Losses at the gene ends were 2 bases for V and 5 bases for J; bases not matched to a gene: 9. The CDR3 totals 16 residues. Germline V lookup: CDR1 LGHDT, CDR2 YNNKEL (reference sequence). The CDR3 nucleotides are TGTGCCAGCAGCCAAAGGGCCGGGGGGGGCGGAGATACGCAGTATTTT. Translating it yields CASSQRAGGGGDTQYF.

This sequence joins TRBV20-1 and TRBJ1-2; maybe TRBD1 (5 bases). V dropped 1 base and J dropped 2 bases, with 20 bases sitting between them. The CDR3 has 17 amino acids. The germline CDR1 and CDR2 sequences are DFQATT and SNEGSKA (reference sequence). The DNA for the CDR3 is TGCAGTGCTAGAGGACCGGGACGGGATCAAGGAAACTATGGCTACACCTTC. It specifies CSARGPGRDQGNYGYTF.

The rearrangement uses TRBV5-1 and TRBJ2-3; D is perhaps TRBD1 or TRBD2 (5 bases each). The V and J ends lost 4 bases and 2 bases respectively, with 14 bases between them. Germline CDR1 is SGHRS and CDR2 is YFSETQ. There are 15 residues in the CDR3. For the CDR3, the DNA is TGCGCCAGCAGCGGCCGAGGGGTACCCACAGATACGCAGTATTTT. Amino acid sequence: CASSGRGVPTDTQYF. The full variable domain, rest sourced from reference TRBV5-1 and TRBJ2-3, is KAGVTQTPRYLIKTRGQQVTLSCSPISGHRSVSWYQQTPGQGLQFLFEYFSETQRNKGNFPGRFSGRQFSNSRSEMNVSTLELGDSALYLCASSGRGVPTDTQYFGPGTRLTVL.

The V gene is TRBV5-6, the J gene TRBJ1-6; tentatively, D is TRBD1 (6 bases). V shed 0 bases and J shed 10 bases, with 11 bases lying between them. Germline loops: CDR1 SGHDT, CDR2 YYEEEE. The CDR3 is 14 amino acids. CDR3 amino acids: CASSLERGVSPLHF. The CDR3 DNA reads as TGTGCCAGCAGCTTGGAAAGGGGGGTATCACCCCTCCACTTT.

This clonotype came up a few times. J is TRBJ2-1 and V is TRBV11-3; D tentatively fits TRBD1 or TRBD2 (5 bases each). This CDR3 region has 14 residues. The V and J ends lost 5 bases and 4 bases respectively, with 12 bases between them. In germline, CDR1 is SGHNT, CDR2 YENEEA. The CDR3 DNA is TGTGCCAGCAGCCCGGGGCCTGAATACAATGAGCAGTTCTTC. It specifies CASSPGPEYNEQFF. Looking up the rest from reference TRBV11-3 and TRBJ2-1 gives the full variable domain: EAGVVQSPRYKIIEKKQPVAFWCNPISGHNTLYWYLQNLGQGPELLIRYENEEAVDDSQLPKDRFSAERLKGVDSTLKIQPAELGDSAVYLCASSPGPEYNEQFFGPGTRLTVL.

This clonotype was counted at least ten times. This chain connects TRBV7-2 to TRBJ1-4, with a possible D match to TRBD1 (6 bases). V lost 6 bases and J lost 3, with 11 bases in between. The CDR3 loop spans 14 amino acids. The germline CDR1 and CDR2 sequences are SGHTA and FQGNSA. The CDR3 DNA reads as TGTGCCAGCAGTAGAGGGGGTTCTAATGAAAAACTGTTTTTT. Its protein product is CASSRGGSNEKLFF.